Sequencing of this TCR beta chain was carried out in a study of T cell repertoires in cytomegalovirus infection. Study-wide context: In public TCR beta signatures, there were indications of both CMV infection and matching HLA type.

General study results and limits: The ex vivo response was dominated by HLA-C-restricted CMV-specific TCR beta clonotypes. Cumulative public TCR beta family frequency identified CMV carriers with the relevant HLA.

This clonotype was seen more than once but under ten times. Its matching antigen is unknown. A single record per CDR3 protein comes from TCRdb applying MiXCR to the reads. The data hold about 920,000 distinct CDR3 sequences, with around 32% observed a single time. V was trimmed by 6 bases and J by 3 bases, leaving 6 bases between them. CDR3 size: 11 residues. Germline V lookup: CDR1 ENHRY, CDR2 SYGVKD. The source material was cultured CD8+ T cells from PBMCs, sampled from culture after CMV antigen stimulation. The V gene is TRBV10-3, the J gene TRBJ2-7; D gene uncertain. The sequence was obtained from a human donor in good health (CMV status not recorded). Some clones in this sample may be carry-over from other donors' samples. This chain's CDR3 is CAIRSDYEQYF. CDR3 DNA: TGTGCCATCAGGTCAGACTACGAGCAGTACTTC.